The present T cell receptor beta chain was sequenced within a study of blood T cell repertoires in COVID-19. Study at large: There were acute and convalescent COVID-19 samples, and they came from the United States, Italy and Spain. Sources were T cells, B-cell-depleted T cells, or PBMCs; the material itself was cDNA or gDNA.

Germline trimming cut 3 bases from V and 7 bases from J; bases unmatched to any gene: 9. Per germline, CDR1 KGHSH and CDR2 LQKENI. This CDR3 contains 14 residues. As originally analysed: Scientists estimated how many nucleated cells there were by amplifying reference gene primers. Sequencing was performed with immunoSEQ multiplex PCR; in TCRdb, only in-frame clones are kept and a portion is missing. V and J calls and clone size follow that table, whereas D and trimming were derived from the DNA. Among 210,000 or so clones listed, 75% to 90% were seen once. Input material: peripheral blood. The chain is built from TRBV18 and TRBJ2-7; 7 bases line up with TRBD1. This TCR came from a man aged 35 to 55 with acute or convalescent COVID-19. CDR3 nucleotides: TGTGCCAGCTCACCTACGGGACAGTTGGGGGAGCAGTACTTC. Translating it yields CASSPTGQLGEQYF.